Below, 17 T cell receptor beta chains from the same sample are listed, as sequenced in a study of beta chain features in type 1 diabetes. The study's findings and limits: Patients with Type 1 diabetes showed moderately but significantly shorter TCRB CDR3s in all four CD4+ subsets.

Antigens of these TCRs are unknown. Since all of the isolated RNA was reverse transcribed, expressed TCRB transcripts were what got sequenced. Produced via immunoSEQ multiplex PCR; TCRdb's table is partial and in-frame only. The data contain fewer than 110,000 clones, under 30% of them seen just once; the ten biggest clones take up less than 0.65%. The sample comprised central memory CD4+ T cells from blood. These receptors were collected from a woman between 18 and 29 years old with type 1 diabetes.

The chain combines TRBV30 with TRBJ2-5; no firm D call. The CDR3 has 12 amino acids. The V end was cut by 2 bases, the J end by 4 bases, with 8 bases between. Germline assignment: CDR1 GTSNPN and CDR2 SVGIG (reference sequence). CDR3 DNA: TGTGCCTGGAGTAGAGGAAGAGAGACCCAGTACTTC. It specifies CAWSRGRETQYF.

V gene TRBV27 combines with J gene TRBJ2-7; 9 bases align to TRBD1. The junction had 6 bases not matched to a gene; V was cut back by 10 bases and J by 2 bases. Germline-derived CDR1 and CDR2 are MNHEY and SMNVEV (reference sequence). The CDR3 is 13 amino acids. The CDR3 loop reads CATRGTGTYEQYF. For the CDR3, the DNA is TGTGCCACCCGCGGGACAGGGACCTACGAGCAGTACTTC.

This clone occurred a few times. The rearrangement uses TRBV7-2 and TRBJ2-7; TRBD1 aligns across 8 bases. In germline, CDR1 is SGHTA, CDR2 FQGNSA. The CDR3 loop spans 15 amino acids. V lost 4 bases, J lost 2 bases, and 7 bases stayed unmatched. The CDR3 bases are TGTGCCAGCAGCTCCGCCGGGACAGGCGCCTACGAGCAGTACGTC. Encoded protein: CASSSAGTGAYEQYV.

This chain uses TRBV5-1 with TRBJ2-7, with 7 positions matching TRBD1. The length of the CDR3 is 14 residues. Germline V gene lookup returns CDR1 SGHRS and CDR2 YFSETQ. V shed 0 bases and J 4 bases; nucleotides not matched to a gene: 4. The CDR3 region is CASSLGQGDYEQYF. The CDR3, as DNA: TGCGCCAGCAGCTTGGGACAGGGTGATTACGAGCAGTACTTC.

The CDR3 region has the DNA TGTGCCAGCAGCTTGAATGCAGGAGGGGAGACCCAGTACTTC. This sequence encodes CASSLNAGGETQYF. The chain is built from TRBV11-3 and TRBJ2-5; perhaps TRBD2 as D (6 bases). CDR1 is SGHNT and CDR2 is YENEEA in the germline V gene. This CDR3 has 14 amino acids. The V end lost 3 bases, the J end lost 5 bases, and 13 bases lay between the germline ends.

This clone was observed a handful of times. The J gene is TRBJ1-2, the V gene TRBV28; D remains ambiguous. V lost 3 bases, J lost 0 bases, and 5 bases lay in between. In germline, CDR1 is MDHEN, CDR2 SYDVKM. This CDR3 is built from 13 residues. The CDR3 is CASSFNTNYGYTF. The CDR3 DNA reads as TGTGCCAGCAGTTTTAATACTAACTATGGCTACACCTTC.

The chain has TRBV5-6 and TRBJ2-7; 7 nucleotides line up with TRBD2. CDR3 length: 15 residues. V shed 0 bases, J shed 6 bases, and the junction held 9 bases outside the gene matches. Germline V gene sequence: CDR1 SGHDT, CDR2 YYEEEE. CDR3 region: CASSLGRGLGTEQYF. CDR3 sequence (DNA): TGTGCCAGCAGCTTGGGGAGAGGACTAGGTACCGAGCAGTACTTC.

In DNA, the CDR3 is TGCGCCAGCAGCTCGGGGGGGACTAGTCGGGATGAGCAGTTCTTC. Its translation: CASSSGGTSRDEQFF. The rearrangement uses TRBV5-1 and TRBJ2-1; 8 nucleotides line up with TRBD2. Germline V lookup: CDR1 SGHRS, CDR2 YFSETQ. V lost 3 bases, J lost 8 bases, and 10 bases stayed unmatched. This CDR3 is 15 amino acids long.

There are a few counts of this clone. This chain joins TRBV30 and TRBJ2-6, with TRBD1 matching 11 bases. The CDR3 is made up of 14 amino acids. Germline V gene data show CDR1 as GTSNPN and CDR2 as SVGIG (reference sequence). CDR3 sequence (DNA): TGTGCAGCGGACAGGGGGCCTGGGGCCAACGTCCTGACTTTC. It encodes CAADRGPGANVLTF.

The chain joins TRBV11-3 to TRBJ1-1; 9 nucleotides line up with TRBD1. From germline, CDR1 is SGHNT and CDR2 YENEEA. The CDR3 loop spans 17 amino acids. Unmatched junction bases numbered 12, after V lost 4 bases and J lost 3 bases. This CDR3 reads CASSSSPGQGWHTEAFF. The CDR3 DNA follows: TGTGCCAGCAGCTCCTCACCGGGACAGGGTTGGCACACTGAAGCTTTCTTT.

The table lists this clone with a few counts. The rearrangement joins TRBV5-1 to TRBJ1-2, with D unclear. This CDR3 is 13 amino acids long. Between the trimmed V and J ends, which lost 0 bases and 5 bases, there was a span of 8 bases. CDR1 is SGHRS, CDR2 YFSETQ, per germline. The CDR3 reads CASSLEAAYGYTF. The CDR3 nucleotides are TGCGCCAGCAGCTTGGAGGCGGCTTATGGCTACACCTTC.

This clone was seen only a few times. The gene calls are TRBV7-9 and TRBJ1-2, with a weak D call TRBD1 (6 bases). The germline V and J ends were trimmed by 3 bases and 0 bases, with 14 bases remaining between them. Germline values: CDR1 SEHNR, CDR2 FQNEAQ (reference sequence). There are 16 residues in the CDR3. CDR3 region: CASSLSTGTTNYGYTF. In DNA, the CDR3 is TGTGCCAGCAGCTTGAGCACCGGGACAACTAACTATGGCTACACCTTC.

This clone was observed many times. The V call is TRBV29-1, the J call TRBJ1-3; 12 bases match TRBD1. The CDR3 extends over 15 amino acids. Losses at the gene ends were 6 bases for V and 3 bases for J; bases not matched to a gene: 6. The V gene's germline CDR1 is SQVTM and CDR2 ANQGSEA. The CDR3, as DNA: TGCAGCGTCTCCGGGACAGGGGGCTATGGAAACACCATATATTTT. As protein: CSVSGTGGYGNTIYF.

There are a few counts of this clone. The chain carries TRBV30 and TRBJ1-1; D may be TRBD1 (5 bases). V gave up 5 bases and J gave up 4 bases, with 14 bases separating them. The CDR3 is 13 residues long. The germline V gene has CDR1 GTSNPN and CDR2 SVGIG (reference sequence). CDR3 nucleotides: TGTGCCTGGGCCGGACACACGGGCACTGAAGCTTTCTTT. Protein product: CAWAGHTGTEAFF.

This clone was seen only a few times. The chain recombines TRBV5-4 with TRBJ2-5; no firm D call. This CDR3 spans 14 amino acids. V lost 1 base, J lost 5 bases, and 12 bases lay in between. The germline V gene has CDR1 SGHNT and CDR2 YYREEE (reference sequence). For the CDR3, the DNA is TGTGCCAGCAGCTTGCAAACCGTCGAGGAGACCCAGTACTTC. This gives the protein CASSLQTVEETQYF.

The CDR3 reads CASSIEDRTGNTIYF. In DNA form, the CDR3 reads TGTGCCAGTAGTATAGAAGACAGAACTGGAAACACCATATATTTT. The chain links TRBV19 to TRBJ1-3, with D perhaps matching TRBD1 (5 bases). The CDR3 sequence is 15 residues long. Germline V CDR1 and CDR2: LNHDA, SQIVND (reference sequence). Trimming removed 0 bases at V and 2 bases at J, with 8 bases between.

This chain uses TRBV29-1 with TRBJ2-5; 9 bases match TRBD2. Germline V gene sequence: CDR1 SQVTM, CDR2 ANQGSEA. The V and J ends lost 7 bases and 5 bases, in that order; junction bases with no gene match: 17. The CDR3 totals 16 residues. The CDR3 DNA reads as TGCAGCGCCCCGGGGGGGGCGGGGACTAGCCTCGAGACCCAGTACTTC. This encodes CSAPGGAGTSLETQYF.